The next 20 T cell receptor beta chains were all read from a single sample in a study of blood T cell repertoires in COVID-19. Using immunoSEQ multiplex PCR, the repertoire was profiled, and TCRdb retains in-frame clones only, with some absent. This table holds 200,000 to 250,000 clones, 75% to 90% found once. The sequenced material came from peripheral blood. The receptors were gathered from a woman between 70 and 85 years old with COVID-19, enrolled during active disease.

The chain recombines TRBV10-3 with TRBJ2-5; TRBD2 agrees at 8 bases. CDR3 length equals 15 residues. CDR1 is ENHRY, CDR2 SYGVKD, per germline. V trimming: 0 bases; J trimming: 3 bases; junction bases outside the gene matches: 3. DNA for the CDR3: TGTGCCATCAGTGAGTCAGCGGGAGTAAAAGAGACCCAGTACTTC. As protein: CAISESAGVKETQYF.

This sequence joins TRBV6-1 and TRBJ2-1; 10 nucleotides match TRBD2. CDR1 is MNHNS, CDR2 SASEGT, per germline. CDR3 length equals 17 residues. V lost 3 bases and J lost 0; bases outside the gene matches: 5. In DNA, the CDR3 is TGTGCCAGCAGTGACACCTCTAGCGGGAGCTCCTACAATGAGCAGTTCTTC. The encoded protein is CASSDTSSGSSYNEQFF.

Many counts were recorded for this clone. The gene calls are TRBV2 and TRBJ2-5; D is unresolved. Germline V gives CDR1 SNHLY, CDR2 FYNNEI. V was pared by 2 bases and J by 2 bases, with 3 bases between. The CDR3 runs 12 residues. The DNA for the CDR3 is TGTGCCAGCAGTGAACAGCAAGAGACCCAGTACTTC. The encoded protein is CASSEQQETQYF.

The chain joins TRBV18 to TRBJ2-3; TRBD1 matches 7 bases. The J segment lost 1 base and the V segment lost 5 bases, leaving 6 bases of the junction unmatched. The CDR3 has 15 amino acids. Looked up from germline, CDR1 is KGHSH and CDR2 is LQKENI. The CDR3 DNA is TGTGCCAGCTCATCGTACAGGGGTCGCACAGATACGCAGTATTTT. As protein: CASSSYRGRTDTQYF.

This clone was seen a single time. This chain joins TRBV28 and TRBJ1-3, with D possibly being TRBD1 (6 bases). Trimming pared 2 bases from V and 2 bases from J, leaving 10 bases between. This CDR3 spans 15 amino acids. Germline values: CDR1 MDHEN, CDR2 SYDVKM. This CDR3 reads CASSLNQGTGNTIYF. The CDR3 DNA is TGTGCCAGCAGTTTAAATCAGGGGACTGGAAACACCATATATTTT.

The chain couples TRBV7-2 to TRBJ1-1; D call uncertain. Germline V CDR1 and CDR2: SGHTA, FQGNSA. With 6 bases removed from V and 3 bases from J, the gap between germline ends came to 5 bases. This CDR3 has 11 residues. This CDR3 is CASSYYTEAFF. The CDR3 DNA reads TGTGCCAGCAGTTATTACACTGAAGCTTTCTTT.

The chain joins TRBV7-9 to TRBJ2-1, with D perhaps TRBD1 (6 bases). The CDR3 is 16 residues long. Trimming pared 4 bases from V and 6 bases from J, leaving 19 bases between. The germline CDR1 and CDR2 sequences are SEHNR and FQNEAQ (reference sequence). The CDR3 sequence is CASSSLRGSSSNEQFF. For the CDR3, the DNA is TGTGCCAGCAGCTCCTTGAGGGGGAGTTCTTCCAATGAGCAGTTCTTC. Full variable domain (remainder filled in from reference TRBV7-9 and TRBJ2-1): DTGVSQNPRHKITKRGQNVTFRCDPISEHNRLYWYRQTLGQGPEFLTYFQNEAQLEKSRLLSDRFSAERPKGSFSTLEIQRTEQGDSAMYLCASSSLRGSSSNEQFFGPGTRLTVL.

This clone has a handful of counts. V is TRBV28 and J is TRBJ2-2; 10 bases map to TRBD1. Looked up from germline, CDR1 is MDHEN and CDR2 is SYDVKM. With V trimmed by 5 bases and J by 0 bases, 12 bases remained unmatched. The CDR3 consists of 19 residues. This CDR3 is CASSPGQGKQFANTGELFF. As DNA, the CDR3 is TGTGCCAGCAGTCCGGGACAGGGGAAGCAGTTCGCGAACACCGGGGAGCTGTTTTTT. Full variable domain (remainder filled in from reference TRBV28 and TRBJ2-2): DVKVTQSSRYLVKRTGEKVFLECVQDMDHENMFWYRQDPGLGLRLIYFSYDVKMKEKGDIPEGYSVSREKKERFSLILESASTNQTSMYLCASSPGQGKQFANTGELFFGEGSRLTVL.

This chain joins TRBV9 and TRBJ1-1; D possibly corresponds to TRBD1 (5 bases). This CDR3 is built from 12 residues. V was clipped by 1 base and J by 8 bases, with 9 bases between them. CDR1 and CDR2 from the germline V gene are SGDLS and YYNGEE. The CDR3 bases are TGTGCCAGCAGCGTAAATTCAGGGGAAGCTTTCTTT. Protein: CASSVNSGEAFF. The full variable domain, with the rest looked up from reference TRBV9 and TRBJ1-1, is DSGVTQTPKHLITATGQRVTLRCSPRSGDLSVYWYQQSLDQGLQFLIQYYNGEERAKGNILERFSAQQFPDLHSELNLSSLELGDSALYFCASSVNSGEAFFGQGTRLTVV.

The chain uses TRBV3-1 (or the pseudogene TRBV3-2) and TRBJ2-7, with 9 bases identical to TRBD2. With 4 bases clipped from V and 2 bases from J, the junction kept 6 bases outside the gene matches. This CDR3 region has 15 residues. Per the germline V gene, CDR1 is LGHDT and CDR2 is YNNKEL (reference sequence). CDR3: CASSLRLAEAYEQYF. In DNA, the CDR3 is TGTGCCAGCAGCCTTCGACTAGCGGAGGCCTACGAGCAGTACTTC.

The chain couples TRBV15 to TRBJ1-2, with TRBD1 as a possible D gene (6 bases). CDR3 length: 16 residues. Germline values: CDR1 LNHNV, CDR2 YYDKDF (reference sequence). V lost 0 bases to trimming and J lost 0 bases, with 11 bases between them. As DNA, the CDR3 is TGTGCCACCAGCAGAGATCGGACAGCAGCTAACTATGGCTACACCTTC. Amino acid sequence: CATSRDRTAANYGYTF.

The gene calls are TRBV19 and TRBJ2-5; D is perhaps TRBD2 (6 bases). Trimming took 3 bases from V and 0 from J, leaving 8 bases between them. The germline V gene has CDR1 LNHDA and CDR2 SQIVND (reference sequence). The CDR3 sequence is 14 residues long. As DNA, the CDR3 is TGTGCCAGTAGTATTGTAGCGGACCAAGAGACCCAGTACTTC. Translated, it gives CASSIVADQETQYF.

The chain joins TRBV27 to TRBJ1-1; 7 positions agree with TRBD1. Looked up from germline, CDR1 is MNHEY and CDR2 is SMNVEV (reference sequence). The CDR3 has 14 amino acids. Trimming at V came to 6 bases and at J to 5 bases, leaving 9 bases not matched to a gene. The CDR3: CASRHDREGTEAFF. CDR3 nucleotide sequence: TGTGCCAGCAGACATGACAGGGAAGGAACTGAAGCTTTCTTT.

The genes are TRBV5-4 and TRBJ2-2; 7 bases match TRBD1. V gave up 6 bases and J gave up 4 bases; unmatched junction bases: 3. This CDR3 region has 13 residues. The V gene's germline CDR1 is SGHNT and CDR2 YYREEE (reference sequence). The chain's CDR3 is CASTDRTTGELFF. CDR3 DNA: TGTGCCAGCACGGACAGGACCACCGGGGAGCTGTTTTTT.

CDR3 amino acids: CASSPGLAGNTDTQYF. In DNA, the CDR3 is TGCGCCAGCAGCCCGGGACTAGCGGGGAACACAGATACGCAGTATTTT. The V call is TRBV4-1, the J call TRBJ2-3; the match to TRBD2 covers 13 bases. Germline CDR1 MGHRA, CDR2 YSYEKL. The CDR3 contains 16 residues. The J segment lost 2 bases and the V segment lost 4 bases, leaving 3 bases of the junction unmatched.

The J gene is TRBJ2-1, the V gene TRBV5-6, with D perhaps matching TRBD2 (6 bases). CDR3 length: 15 amino acids. Germline V gene data show CDR1 as SGHDT and CDR2 as YYEEEE. V dropped 4 bases and J dropped 1 base, with 12 bases sitting between them. The CDR3 loop reads CASSETGVSYNEQFF. DNA for the CDR3: TGTGCCAGCAGCGAAACGGGAGTGTCCTACAATGAGCAGTTCTTC.

The chain employs TRBV18 and TRBJ1-1; D call uncertain. The length of the CDR3 is 13 residues. With 6 bases removed from V and 1 base from J, the gap between germline ends came to 9 bases. Germline V gene sequence: CDR1 KGHSH, CDR2 LQKENI. CDR3 nucleotides: TGTGCCAGCTCCTCCGACAAGAACACTGAAGCTTTCTTT. Protein: CASSSDKNTEAFF.

V gene TRBV19 combines with J gene TRBJ1-2, with D hard to call. The germline gives CDR1 LNHDA, CDR2 SQIVND (reference sequence). The CDR3 is 13 amino acids. V gave up 3 bases and J gave up 4 bases, with 9 bases separating them. DNA for the CDR3: TGTGCCAGTAGTATTGAGGATTCCTATGGCTACACCTTC. It is translated as CASSIEDSYGYTF.

The chain employs TRBV4-3 and TRBJ1-6; D is ambiguous. Looked up from germline, CDR1 is LGHNA and CDR2 is YSLEER. The V gene lost 0 bases and the J gene lost 0 bases, with 9 bases spanning the gap. The CDR3 runs 17 residues. This chain's CDR3 is CASSQDFESSYNSPLHF. CDR3 DNA: TGCGCCAGCAGCCAAGACTTTGAGAGCTCCTATAATTCACCCCTCCACTTT.

The chain uses TRBV29-1 and TRBJ1-1; perhaps TRBD1 as D (6 bases). This CDR3 comprises 13 residues. The V gene's germline CDR1 is SQVTM and CDR2 ANQGSEA. Deletions cut 5 bases from V and 4 bases from J, with 14 bases between. CDR3 nucleotides: TGCAGCGTTCAACAGGGACCGGGCACTGAAGCTTTCTTT. Amino acid sequence: CSVQQGPGTEAFF.